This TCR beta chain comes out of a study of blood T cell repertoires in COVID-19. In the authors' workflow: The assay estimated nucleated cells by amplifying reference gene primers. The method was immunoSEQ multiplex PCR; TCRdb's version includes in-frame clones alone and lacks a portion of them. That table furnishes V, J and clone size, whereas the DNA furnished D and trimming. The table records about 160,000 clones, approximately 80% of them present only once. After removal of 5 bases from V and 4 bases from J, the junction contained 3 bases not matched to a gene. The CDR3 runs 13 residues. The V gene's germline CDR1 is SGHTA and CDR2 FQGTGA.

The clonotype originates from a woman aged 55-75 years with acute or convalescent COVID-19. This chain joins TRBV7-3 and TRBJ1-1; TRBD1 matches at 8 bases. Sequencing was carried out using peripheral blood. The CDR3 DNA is TGTGCCAGCAGCACTACAGGGGGCACTGAAGCTTTCTTT. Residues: CASSTTGGTEAFF.